This entry describes one T cell receptor (beta chain). Antigen specificity is unknown. The sample comes from a study of beta chain features in type 1 diabetes. The investigators reverse transcribed all of the isolated RNA, so they sequenced expressed TCRB transcripts. Each sample of naive, central memory or regulatory T cells had, on average, roughly 3.5 million reads. TCRdb keeps only in-frame clones here, not all; method: immunoSEQ multiplex PCR. The sample contains 620,000 or so clones, around 15% of which appear only once. This CDR3 is built from 15 residues. The V segment lost 4 bases and the J segment 9 bases; nucleotides outside the gene matches: 13. Germline V lookup: CDR1 SGHNT, CDR2 YYREEE (reference sequence). Regarding the study as a whole: A potential PCR bias toward shorter templates would be equal in patient and control samples.

The clonotype was recovered from a man in his late teens or twenties in good health. The sequenced material came from naive CD4+ T cells from blood. The gene calls are TRBV5-4 and TRBJ2-1, with 7 positions matching TRBD1. CDR3 protein: CASSNRQGTHTEQFF. The CDR3, as DNA: TGTGCCAGCAGCAACCGACAGGGCACACACACTGAGCAGTTCTTC. Drawing the rest from reference TRBV5-4 and TRBJ2-1, the complete variable domain is ETGVTQSPTHLIKTRGQQVTLRCSSQSGHNTVSWYQQALGQGPQFIFQYYREEENGRGNFPPRFSGLQFPNYSSELNVNALELDDSALYLCASSNRQGTHTEQFFGPGTRLTVL.